The 30 T cell receptor beta chains below come from one sample, sequenced in a study of T cell repertoires in cytomegalovirus infection. Each CDR3 protein gets one entry after TCRdb re-called the reads with MiXCR. Of 550,000 to 700,000 distinct CDR3 sequences in the sample, approximately 40% were seen once. These receptors lack a known antigen. Sample: cultured PBMCs, taken from culture after CMV antigen stimulation. The receptors here all came from a human donor in good health (CMV status not recorded). Some clones in this sample may be carry-over from other donors' samples.

This chain joins TRBV10-3 and TRBJ2-7; 8 nucleotides line up with TRBD1. The germline gives CDR1 ENHRY, CDR2 SYGVKD. The CDR3 has 14 amino acids. Trimming at V came to 11 bases and at J to 9 bases, leaving 18 bases not matched to a gene. The DNA for the CDR3 is TGTGCCGCAAACCCGGGACAGGTCAGGTCGCGGCAGTACTTC. Translation: CAANPGQVRSRQYF.

This chain links TRBV4-2 with TRBJ1-2, with 8 bases that match TRBD1. The CDR3 extends over 15 amino acids. V was clipped by 4 bases and J by 8 bases; unmatched bases: 12. CDR1 LGHNA and CDR2 YNFKEQ come from the germline V gene. The CDR3 nucleotides are TGTGCCAGCAGCCCTCTCGACAGGGGCGGTAACGGCTACACCTTC. Residues: CASSPLDRGGNGYTF.

This chain connects TRBV4-3 to TRBJ2-1; 7 bases fit TRBD2. V trimming: 1 base; J trimming: 7 bases; junction bases outside the gene matches: 13. Germline V gene lookup returns CDR1 LGHNA and CDR2 YSLEER. The CDR3 runs to 17 residues. CDR3 bases: TGCGCCAGCAGCCAAGCCCACGGGCTAGCGGAGACGAATGAGCAGTTCTTC. Its translation: CASSQAHGLAETNEQFF.

The chain uses TRBV18 and TRBJ2-1, with a weak D call TRBD1 (5 bases). V was cut by 2 bases and J by 3 bases, with 8 bases left in between. Germline V lookup: CDR1 KGHSH, CDR2 LQKENI. This CDR3 comprises 14 residues. CDR3 nucleotide sequence: TGTGCCAGCTCACCAAAGGGGTTCTACAATGAGCAGTTCTTC. This translates into CASSPKGFYNEQFF.

The chain employs TRBV7-8 and TRBJ2-3; D may match TRBD1 or TRBD2 (5 bases each). Trimming removed 6 bases at V and 8 bases at J, with 15 bases between. The V gene's germline CDR1 is SGHVS and CDR2 FQNEAQ. The CDR3 is 13 residues long. CDR3 nucleotides: TGTGCCAGCAGAGCCACTAGGGGTGGTACGCAGTATTTT. The encoded protein is CASRATRGGTQYF.

The chain uses TRBV20-1 and TRBJ2-3, with 15 nucleotides matching TRBD2. J lost 3 bases, V lost 8 bases, and 12 bases had no gene match. This CDR3 spans 17 amino acids. Germline V lookup: CDR1 DFQATT, CDR2 SNEGSKA (reference sequence). CDR3 sequence: CSPRTSGGVGGTDTQYF. The CDR3 DNA follows: TGCAGTCCGCGGACTAGCGGGGGGGTTGGCGGAACAGATACGCAGTATTTT.

The V call is TRBV7-2, the J call TRBJ2-3; 10 nucleotides agree with TRBD2. The germline V gene encodes CDR1 SGHTA and CDR2 FQGNSA. With V trimmed by 6 bases and J by 5 bases, 8 bases remained unmatched. This CDR3 contains 15 residues. In DNA form, the CDR3 reads TGTGCCAGCAGGAAGCGGGGGGGCTTAGAAGATACGCAGTATTTT. Translating gives CASRKRGGLEDTQYF.

CDR3: CASSPWGGTGANQPQHF. CDR3 sequence (DNA): TGTGCCAGCAGCCCTTGGGGGGGGACAGGGGCCAATCAGCCCCAGCATTTT. The chain employs TRBV5-3 and TRBJ1-5; 10 bases agree with TRBD1. TRBV5-3 is filed as an ORF, its function uncertain. The V and J ends lost 8 bases and 3 bases, in that order; junction bases with no gene match: 14. The length of the CDR3 is 17 residues.

In this sample, this clonotype turned up a few times. The rearrangement joins TRBV5-6 to TRBJ1-1; no firm D call. CDR1 and CDR2 (germline): SGHDT, YYEEEE. The CDR3 has 14 residues. V lost 2 bases and J 5 bases, leaving 13 bases between the germline ends. CDR3 in amino acids: CASSFSWPGTEAFF. CDR3 nucleotide sequence: TGTGCCAGCAGCTTCTCCTGGCCTGGGACTGAAGCTTTCTTT.

The chain has TRBV6-2 or TRBV6-3 and TRBJ2-5; TRBD2 matches at 7 bases. The germline V gene encodes CDR1 MNHEY and CDR2 SVGEGT. Trimming at V came to 1 base and at J to 2 bases, leaving 1 base not matched to a gene. The CDR3 spans 14 residues. Written as DNA, the CDR3 is TGTGCCAGCAGTTACTACGGGGGGCAAGAGACCCAGTACTTC. The encoded protein is CASSYYGGQETQYF.

This clonotype has a handful of counts. The chain links TRBV7-9 to TRBJ1-1, with TRBD1 identical over 7 bases. The CDR3 is 16 residues long. V shed 0 bases, J shed 11 bases, and the junction held 15 bases outside the gene matches. The V gene's germline CDR1 is SEHNR and CDR2 FQNEAQ (reference sequence). CDR3 loop: CASSLAGQEGGPLAFF. The CDR3, as DNA: TGTGCCAGCAGCTTAGCAGGACAGGAGGGGGGACCTCTTGCTTTCTTT.

This sequence joins TRBV11-2 and TRBJ2-5; 11 bases are a match to TRBD2. The J segment lost 4 bases and the V segment lost 5 bases, leaving 3 bases of the junction unmatched. The CDR3 runs 14 residues. Germline V gene data show CDR1 as SGHAT and CDR2 as FQNNGV. The CDR3 region has the DNA TGTGCCAGCAGCGATAGCGGGGGGGTAGAGACCCAGTACTTC. Protein product: CASSDSGGVETQYF. Complete variable domain (other parts from reference TRBV11-2 and TRBJ2-5): EAGVAQSPRYKIIEKRQSVAFWCNPISGHATLYWYQQILGQGPKLLIQFQNNGVVDDSQLPKDRFSAERLKGVDSTLKIQPAKLEDSAVYLCASSDSGGVETQYFGPGTRLLVL.

This clonotype was seen more than once but under ten times. J is TRBJ1-1 and V is TRBV4-2; D is unresolved. Germline V CDR1 and CDR2: LGHNA, YNFKEQ. CDR3 length: 12 residues. V shed 1 base and J shed 5 bases, with 5 bases lying between them. This CDR3 reads CASSQARTEAFF. CDR3 coding DNA: TGTGCCAGCAGCCAAGCGAGAACTGAAGCTTTCTTT.

The chain combines TRBV12-3 or TRBV12-4 with TRBJ2-3, with 10 bases identical to TRBD1. The CDR3 runs 14 residues. The ends lost 6 bases at V and 5 bases at J; junction bases unmatched: 5. CDR3 nucleotides: TGTGCCAGCAGCGACAGGGGGCAAAAAGATACGCAGTATTTT. This encodes CASSDRGQKDTQYF.

V and J are TRBV27 and TRBJ2-5, with 10 bases aligning to TRBD1. CDR1 and CDR2 from the germline V gene are MNHEY and SMNVEV (reference sequence). V gave up 5 bases and J gave up 1 base; unmatched junction bases: 4. CDR3 length: 15 amino acids. CDR3 loop: CASSRQGARQETQYF. The DNA of the CDR3 is TGTGCCAGCAGTCGACAGGGGGCGCGCCAAGAGACCCAGTACTTC.

The chain couples TRBV5-1 to TRBJ2-1; D remains unclear. V was trimmed by 0 bases and J by 7 bases, leaving 11 bases between them. Germline-derived CDR1 and CDR2 are SGHRS and YFSETQ. The CDR3 has 14 residues. The CDR3 loop reads CASSLGQLGNEQFF. In DNA form, the CDR3 reads TGCGCCAGCAGCTTGGGACAACTGGGGAATGAGCAGTTCTTC.

The chain has TRBV20-1 and TRBJ2-1, with 8 positions matching TRBD2. The CDR3 loop spans 14 amino acids. V dropped 0 bases and J dropped 2; count of bases not matched to a gene: 0. Per the germline V gene, CDR1 is DFQATT and CDR2 is SNEGSKA (reference sequence). The CDR3 DNA reads TGCAGTGCTAGAGAACTAGCGGCCTACAATGAGCAGTTCTTC. This codes for CSARELAAYNEQFF.

This clonotype has just a few counts. The V and J genes are TRBV28 and TRBJ2-4; D not certain. CDR1 is MDHEN, CDR2 SYDVKM, per germline. Trimming pared 5 bases from V and 1 base from J, leaving 12 bases between. The CDR3 is 15 residues long. The CDR3 DNA sequence: TGTGCCAGCAGTCCCATAGGCAGCGCCAAAAACATTCAGTACTTC. This codes for CASSPIGSAKNIQYF.

The V gene is TRBV5-4, the J gene TRBJ2-7; 9 bases are shared with TRBD1. CDR1 and CDR2 from the germline V gene are SGHNT and YYREEE (reference sequence). CDR3 length equals 16 residues. The V segment lost 0 bases and the J segment 7 bases; nucleotides outside the gene matches: 11. The CDR3 DNA reads as TGTGCCAGCAGCTTGGTTTATGGACAGGGGAGTAATGAGCAGTACTTC. It is translated as CASSLVYGQGSNEQYF.

The chain uses TRBV6-6 and TRBJ2-5; no reliable D call. CDR3 length equals 13 residues. Germline V CDR1 and CDR2: MNHNY, SVGAGI (reference sequence). V dropped 0 bases and J dropped 8 bases, with 10 bases sitting between them. The chain's CDR3 is CASSYSPDHTQYF. CDR3 coding DNA: TGTGCCAGCAGTTACTCGCCGGACCATACCCAGTACTTC.

This clonotype came up many times. V is TRBV7-2 and J is TRBJ2-4, with TRBD2 matching 8 bases. Germline CDR1 is SGHTA and CDR2 is FQGNSA. V gave up 3 bases and J gave up 2 bases; unmatched junction bases: 6. The CDR3 consists of 16 residues. DNA for the CDR3: TGTGCCAGCAGCTTGCGGGGCGGGAGGACCAAAAACATTCAGTACTTC. Protein product: CASSLRGGRTKNIQYF.

The rearrangement joins TRBV12-3 or TRBV12-4 to TRBJ2-6, with 10 bases that match TRBD1. V was pared by 6 bases and J by 0 bases, with 8 bases of the junction left unmatched. The CDR3 is made up of 18 amino acids. The CDR3 spells CASSPTWDRGSGANVLTF. CDR3 coding DNA: TGTGCCAGCAGCCCGACGTGGGACAGGGGCTCTGGGGCCAACGTCCTGACTTTC.

In its sample, this clonotype was seen many times. The rearrangement uses TRBV7-2 and TRBJ1-5; D gene unclear. The CDR3 is 14 residues long. Germline-derived CDR1 and CDR2 are SGHTA and FQGNSA. With 1 base removed from V and 3 bases from J, the gap between germline ends came to 7 bases. CDR3 sequence (DNA): TGTGCCAGCAGCTTAGGTAGCGTCAATCAGCCCCAGCATTTT. Translated, it gives CASSLGSVNQPQHF.

A few counts support this clonotype. The chain couples TRBV9 to TRBJ2-3; the match to TRBD1 covers 7 bases. Germline values: CDR1 SGDLS, CDR2 YYNGEE. Unmatched junction bases numbered 2, after V lost 0 bases and J lost 4 bases. The CDR3 loop spans 14 amino acids. The CDR3 protein is CASSVEGAADTQYF. The CDR3 coding sequence is TGTGCCAGCAGCGTAGAGGGGGCCGCAGATACGCAGTATTTT. The full variable domain, in which reference TRBV9 and TRBJ2-3 provide the parts outside the CDR3, is DSGVTQTPKHLITATGQRVTLRCSPRSGDLSVYWYQQSLDQGLQFLIQYYNGEERAKGNILERFSAQQFPDLHSELNLSSLELGDSALYFCASSVEGAADTQYFGPGTRLTVL.

The V and J genes are TRBV4-2 and TRBJ1-5; D is unresolved. Germline loops: CDR1 LGHNA, CDR2 YNFKEQ. The CDR3 has 15 amino acids. V lost 0 bases and J 0 bases, leaving 6 bases between the germline ends. In DNA form, the CDR3 reads TGTGCCAGCAGCCAAGATCAGAGTAGCAATCAGCCCCAGCATTTT. Translation: CASSQDQSSNQPQHF.

V gene TRBV7-9 combines with J gene TRBJ1-2, with D possibly being TRBD1 (5 bases). Germline V gives CDR1 SEHNR, CDR2 FQNEAQ (reference sequence). Trimming took 1 base from V and 7 from J, leaving 10 bases between them. The CDR3 contains 13 residues. The CDR3: CASSLEGGGGYTF. The CDR3 DNA reads TGTGCCAGCAGCTTAGAAGGTGGGGGTGGCTACACCTTC.

The chain uses TRBV20-1 and TRBJ2-1; 7 positions agree with TRBD2. CDR3 size: 15 residues. The V and J ends lost 6 bases and 9 bases, in that order; junction bases with no gene match: 17. Germline V gene sequence: CDR1 DFQATT, CDR2 SNEGSKA (reference sequence). CDR3 coding DNA: TGCAGTGCCAGGGATGGGACTAAGCCTACGCTTGAGCAGTTCTTC. This translates into CSARDGTKPTLEQFF.

The chain links TRBV6-1 to TRBJ1-6; D not certain. The CDR3 sequence is 16 residues long. The ends were cut back, 0 bases at V and 5 bases at J, with 11 bases in the middle. Germline CDR1 MNHNS, CDR2 SASEGT. The CDR3 is CASSEALIKNNSPLHF. As DNA, the CDR3 is TGTGCCAGCAGTGAAGCGCTGATAAAAAATAATTCACCCCTCCACTTT.

Concerning this clonotype: Compared with germline, one end of the junction differs, possibly owing to a read error. The chain's CDR3 is CAWSVGGPPEF. CDR3 sequence (DNA): TGTGCCTGGAGTGTTGGGGGTCCCCCCGAATTC. The V and J genes are TRBV30 and TRBJ2-5; D possibly uses TRBD1 or TRBD2 (5 bases each). Germline V gene data show CDR1 as GTSNPN and CDR2 as SVGIG (reference sequence). The CDR3 covers 11 residues.

The rearrangement joins TRBV7-6 to TRBJ1-1, with D perhaps TRBD1 (6 bases). Per germline, CDR1 SGHVS and CDR2 FNYEAQ. The CDR3 runs to 18 residues. Trimming stripped 5 bases from V and 1 base from J, with 23 bases between. The CDR3 coding sequence is TGTGCCAGCAGCGCCCGAAGGTGGGGGGGGCAAGAGAACACTGAAGCTTTCTTT. This gives the protein CASSARRWGGQENTEAFF.